This T cell receptor (beta chain) was sequenced for a study of CD8 T cells in ankylosing spondylitis. Overall study findings and caveats: Significant enrichment of disease-linked clones was reported in matched ankylosing spondylitis synovial fluid. Disease-linked clones bore a CD8+ phenotype and were relatively rare in peripheral blood.

TCR beta libraries were made by quantitative 5'-RACE with molecular barcodes. TCRdb reprocessed the 5' RACE reads with MiXCR, giving one entry per CDR3 protein. Counted here are 200,000 to 250,000 distinct CDR3 sequences, around 11% occurring once; the ten biggest clones make up 6% to 8.5%. Germline trimming cut 6 bases from V and 4 bases from J; bases unmatched to any gene: 6. This CDR3 contains 15 residues. In regard to this clonotype: Its specificity is not known.

The chain employs TRBV12-3 or TRBV12-4 and TRBJ2-2; 9 nucleotides match TRBD1. Sequenced sample: blood, either unsorted or a sorted T cell fraction (not recorded which). This receptor was taken from a male donor with ankylosing spondylitis or in good health (not recorded which). The CDR3 coding sequence is TGTGCCAGCAGCCCGGGACAGGGCCTCACCGGGGAGCTGTTTTTT. Translating gives CASSPGQGLTGELFF.